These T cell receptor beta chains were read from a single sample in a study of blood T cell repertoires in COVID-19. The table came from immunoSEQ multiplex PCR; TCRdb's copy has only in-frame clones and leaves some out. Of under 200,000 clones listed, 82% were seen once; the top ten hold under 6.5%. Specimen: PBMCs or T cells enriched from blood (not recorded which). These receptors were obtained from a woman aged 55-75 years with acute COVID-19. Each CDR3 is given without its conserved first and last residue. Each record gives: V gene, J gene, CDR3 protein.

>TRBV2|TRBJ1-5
ASSQVQSQPQH
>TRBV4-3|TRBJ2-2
ASSQEGGHGRGELF
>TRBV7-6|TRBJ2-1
ASSPKGGNEQF
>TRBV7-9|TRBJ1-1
ASSTGTLNTEAF
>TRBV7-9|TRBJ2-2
ASSLGRTPSTGELF
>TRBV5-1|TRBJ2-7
ASSPTGTAYEQY
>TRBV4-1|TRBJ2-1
ASSQTGTPIPNEQF
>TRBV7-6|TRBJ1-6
ASSSLGHADNSPLH
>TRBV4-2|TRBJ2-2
ASSQEGRGNTGELF
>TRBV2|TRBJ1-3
ASSGSRPNSGNTIY
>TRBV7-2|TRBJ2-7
ASSSTSHHEQY
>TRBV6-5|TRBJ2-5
ASRPTGFSETQY
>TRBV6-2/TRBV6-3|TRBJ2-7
ASSWGQGTEQY
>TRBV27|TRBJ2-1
ASSLKWSGPLNEQF
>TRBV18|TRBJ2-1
ASGGTGAYNEQF
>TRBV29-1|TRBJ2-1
RRQASGGPSSYNEQF
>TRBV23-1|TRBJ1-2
ARLGPGGQANYGYT
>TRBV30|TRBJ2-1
AWRGAPNEQF
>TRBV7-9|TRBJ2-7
ASSLDRMVFEQY
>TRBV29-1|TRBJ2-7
SVELRGYEQY
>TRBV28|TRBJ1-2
ASSPDRGRGYGYT
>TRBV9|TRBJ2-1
ASSVSPAPGANEQF
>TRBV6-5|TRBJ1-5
ASSPPEDQPQH
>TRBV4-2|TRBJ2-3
ASSPDGTNPSTDTQY
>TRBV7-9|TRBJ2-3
ASSPSAGANTDTQY
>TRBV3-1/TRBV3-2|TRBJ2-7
ASSQLAGAEQY
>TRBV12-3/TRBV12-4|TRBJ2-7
ASGWREGEQY
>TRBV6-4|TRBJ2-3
ASSDGLWKREGMDTQY
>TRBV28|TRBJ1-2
ASRPRGYGYT
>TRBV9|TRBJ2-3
ASSPGLAGAADTQY
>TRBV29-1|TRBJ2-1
SVGGTRSYNEQF
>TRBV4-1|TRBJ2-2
ASSQDGQGFGTGELF
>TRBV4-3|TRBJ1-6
ASSQVGGVRSPLH
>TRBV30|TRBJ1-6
AHKGRAIYNSPLH
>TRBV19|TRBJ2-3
ASSTYSGGAGDTQY
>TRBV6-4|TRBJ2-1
ARGQPYNEQF
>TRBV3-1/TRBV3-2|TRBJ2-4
ASSHGLILAKNIQY
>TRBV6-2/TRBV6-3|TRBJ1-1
ASSQDRGNTEAF
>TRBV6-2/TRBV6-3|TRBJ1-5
ASSYSGGSNQPQH